The 18 T cell receptor beta chains in this list originate from one sample, sequenced in a study of B cell selection in AIRE deficiency. The regulatory T cell sort gate was CD4+CD25hiCD127low/negative. Here immunoSEQ multiplex PCR was the method, and the copy in TCRdb shows in-frame clones only, minus some. Among roughly 14,000 clones listed, just over 90% were seen once. The specimen was Tregs sorted from PBMCs. Source of these receptors: a human donor with AIRE deficiency.

The chain carries TRBV7-2 and TRBJ2-1, with TRBD1 matching 10 bases. The CDR3 has 14 amino acids. V shed 6 bases, J shed 2 bases, and the junction held 1 base outside the gene matches. Per germline, CDR1 SGHTA and CDR2 FQGNSA. This CDR3 is CASRDRGPYNEQFF. Written as DNA, the CDR3 is TGTGCCAGCAGAGACAGGGGGCCCTACAATGAGCAGTTCTTC.

The chain couples TRBV7-9 to TRBJ2-1, with TRBD1 as a possible D gene (6 bases). The length of the CDR3 is 16 residues. V was clipped by 4 bases and J by 0 bases, with 13 bases between them. Germline CDR1 and CDR2: SEHNR and FQNEAQ (reference sequence). CDR3 sequence: CASSSTGKSSYNEQFF. CDR3 bases: TGTGCCAGCAGCTCTACAGGGAAGTCCTCCTACAATGAGCAGTTCTTC. The full variable domain, in which reference TRBV7-9 and TRBJ2-1 provide the parts outside the CDR3, is DTGVSQNPRHKITKRGQNVTFRCDPISEHNRLYWYRQTLGQGPEFLTYFQNEAQLEKSRLLSDRFSAERPKGSFSTLEIQRTEQGDSAMYLCASSSTGKSSYNEQFFGPGTRLTVL.

The gene calls are TRBV7-3 and TRBJ2-5, with D possibly matching TRBD1 (6 bases). The CDR3 sequence is 13 residues long. Germline V lookup: CDR1 SGHTA, CDR2 FQGTGA. V was shortened by 5 bases and J by 7 bases, with 14 bases between the two germline ends. The CDR3 sequence is CASSPWGLGTQYF. The DNA of the CDR3 is TGTGCCAGCAGCCCGTGGGGGCTGGGGACCCAGTACTTC.

This rearrangement joins TRBV9 to TRBJ2-3; the match to TRBD1 covers 9 bases. This CDR3 spans 15 amino acids. The V segment lost 4 bases and the J segment 2 bases; nucleotides outside the gene matches: 5. Looked up from germline, CDR1 is SGDLS and CDR2 is YYNGEE. Here the CDR3 DNA reads TGTGCCAGCAGCTACGGACAGGGGTACACAGATACGCAGTATTTT. Translated, it gives CASSYGQGYTDTQYF.

The gene calls are TRBV28 and TRBJ2-1; D is possibly TRBD1 or TRBD2 (6 bases each). In germline, CDR1 is MDHEN, CDR2 SYDVKM. The CDR3 totals 14 residues. The V and J ends lost 5 bases and 9 bases respectively, with 17 bases between them. The CDR3 coding sequence is TGTGCCAGCAGTCGAGACAGGAGGGGTGGTGAGCAGTTCTTC. It is translated as CASSRDRRGGEQFF.

This chain uses TRBV28 with TRBJ2-7; maybe TRBD2 (6 bases). This CDR3 is 12 amino acids long. CDR1 MDHEN and CDR2 SYDVKM come from the germline V gene. The ends were cut back, 8 bases at V and 1 base at J, with 9 bases in the middle. In DNA, the CDR3 is TGTGCCAGCGCTAGCGCTTCCTACGAGCAGTACTTC. Encoded protein: CASASASYEQYF.

The chain uses TRBV6-1 and TRBJ2-7; 9 nucleotides align to TRBD2. The length of the CDR3 is 15 residues. CDR1 and CDR2 (germline): MNHNS, SASEGT. The V and J ends lost 4 bases and 5 bases, in that order; junction bases with no gene match: 9. The CDR3 loop reads CASSARTSVHNEQYF. CDR3 nucleotide sequence: TGTGCCAGCAGTGCCCGGACTAGCGTACACAACGAGCAGTACTTC.

The CDR3 reads CASSRRERYVVRGNEQFF. Here the CDR3 DNA reads TGTGCCAGCAGTAGGAGGGAGAGGTACGTCGTTAGGGGCAATGAGCAGTTCTTC. J is TRBJ2-1 and V is TRBV28, with D maybe TRBD2 (6 bases). This CDR3 contains 18 residues. The ends were cut back, 5 bases at V and 6 bases at J, with 26 bases in the middle. Germline V CDR1 and CDR2: MDHEN, SYDVKM. The full variable domain, with the rest looked up from reference TRBV28 and TRBJ2-1, is DVKVTQSSRYLVKRTGEKVFLECVQDMDHENMFWYRQDPGLGLRLIYFSYDVKMKEKGDIPEGYSVSREKKERFSLILESASTNQTSMYLCASSRRERYVVRGNEQFFGPGTRLTVL.

The rearrangement uses TRBV5-1 and TRBJ2-7, with TRBD2 identical over 7 bases. Germline values: CDR1 SGHRS, CDR2 YFSETQ. Losses at the gene ends were 4 bases for V and 3 bases for J; bases not matched to a gene: 13. The CDR3 length is 16 residues. The CDR3, as DNA: TGCGCCAGCAGCCCTGTCACGGGAGGAGGCCTCTACGAGCAGTACTTC. It translates to CASSPVTGGGLYEQYF.

The chain uses TRBV10-3 and TRBJ2-3, with D tentatively TRBD1 or TRBD2 (5 bases each). This CDR3 has 14 amino acids. Germline V gene data show CDR1 as ENHRY and CDR2 as SYGVKD. The V end lost 2 bases, the J end lost 5 bases, and 11 bases lay between the germline ends. The CDR3 sequence: CAISEEGIGDTQYF. The CDR3 nucleotides read TGTGCCATCAGTGAGGAGGGGATCGGAGATACGCAGTATTTT.

With regard to this clone: This specimen includes other DNA sequences encoding the same CDR3. The genes are TRBV6-5 and TRBJ2-2; D call uncertain. V was shortened by 2 bases and J by 7 bases, with 14 bases between the two germline ends. CDR1 and CDR2 from the germline V gene are MNHEY and SVGAGI. This CDR3 region has 15 residues. The CDR3 region has the DNA TGTGCCAGCAGTTACGAGGCAGCCCGGAGCGGGGAGCTGTTTTTT. It specifies CASSYEAARSGELFF.

This chain links TRBV25-1 with TRBJ2-2, with D unresolved. This CDR3 contains 16 residues. V was cut by 3 bases and J by 4 bases, with 15 bases left in between. Germline V gene lookup returns CDR1 MGHDK and CDR2 SYGVNS. The CDR3 nucleotides read TGTGCCAGCAGTGAGATCACAAGGGCAACCACCGGGGAGCTGTTTTTT. Translation: CASSEITRATTGELFF.

The rearrangement joins TRBV10-3 to TRBJ2-3; D is tentatively TRBD1 or TRBD2 (7 bases each). Germline V gene sequence: CDR1 ENHRY, CDR2 SYGVKD. The CDR3 runs 19 residues. V was trimmed by 4 bases and J by 8 bases, leaving 31 bases between them. The CDR3 here is CAISASGQKDRGASGTQYF. The DNA for the CDR3 is TGTGCCATCAGTGCATCGGGACAGAAGGATCGGGGGGCTTCAGGTACGCAGTATTTT.

This clone appeared a single time. V gene TRBV10-2 combines with J gene TRBJ2-3; tentative D call: TRBD2 (6 bases). The CDR3 consists of 13 residues. CDR1 and CDR2 (germline): WSHSY, SAAADI. Trimming stripped 6 bases from V and 4 bases from J, with 11 bases between. This CDR3 is CASSGSPSDTQYF. CDR3 in DNA: TGCGCCAGCAGCGGGAGCCCATCAGATACGCAGTATTTT.

This chain uses TRBV28 with TRBJ1-5, with unresolved D. The CDR3 length is 14 residues. Per germline, CDR1 MDHEN and CDR2 SYDVKM. The germline V and J ends were trimmed by 6 bases and 6 bases, with 15 bases remaining between them. Written as DNA, the CDR3 is TGTGCCAGCAGGAGCAATAAAAGGATTCAGCCCCAGCATTTT. Protein: CASRSNKRIQPQHF. The whole variable domain, filled in from reference TRBV28 and TRBJ1-5, reads DVKVTQSSRYLVKRTGEKVFLECVQDMDHENMFWYRQDPGLGLRLIYFSYDVKMKEKGDIPEGYSVSREKKERFSLILESASTNQTSMYLCASRSNKRIQPQHFGDGTRLSIL.

This rearrangement joins TRBV5-1 to TRBJ2-2; D is uncertain. Trimming pared 0 bases from V and 1 base from J, leaving 10 bases between. CDR1 and CDR2 (germline): SGHRS, YFSETQ. This CDR3 comprises 16 residues. CDR3 loop: CASSLALTMNTGELFF. The CDR3 nucleotides are TGCGCCAGCAGCTTGGCCCTAACCATGAACACCGGGGAGCTGTTTTTT.

The chain uses TRBV6-1 and TRBJ1-2, with D possibly matching TRBD1 (5 bases). In germline, CDR1 is MNHNS, CDR2 SASEGT. This CDR3 comprises 13 residues. V lost 7 bases to trimming and J lost 3 bases, with 12 bases between them. CDR3 residues: CASMRTRDYGYTF. CDR3 nucleotides: TGTGCCAGCATGAGGACACGAGACTATGGCTACACCTTC.

The chain links TRBV7-5 to TRBJ2-3; no DNA check was done on the table's D call, TRBD2. TRBV7-5 has pseudogene status. The CDR3 consists of 18 residues. CDR3 sequence reads: CARSYSTRDLKFTDTQYF. The CDR3 DNA is TGTGCCAGAAGCTACTCCACTCGGGACTTGAAATTCACAGATACGCAGTATTTT.